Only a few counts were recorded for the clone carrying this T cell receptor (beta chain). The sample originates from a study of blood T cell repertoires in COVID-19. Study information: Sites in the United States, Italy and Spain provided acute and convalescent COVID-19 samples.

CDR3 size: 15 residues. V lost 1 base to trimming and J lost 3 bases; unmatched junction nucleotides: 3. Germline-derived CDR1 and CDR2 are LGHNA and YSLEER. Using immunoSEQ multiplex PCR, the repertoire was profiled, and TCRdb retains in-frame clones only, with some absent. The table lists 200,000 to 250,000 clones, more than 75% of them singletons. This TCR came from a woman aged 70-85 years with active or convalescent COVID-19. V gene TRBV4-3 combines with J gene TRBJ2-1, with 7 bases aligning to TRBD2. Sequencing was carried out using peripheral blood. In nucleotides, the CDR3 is TGCGCCAGCAGCCAAGGACTAGCCGGCTACAATGAGCAGTTCTTC. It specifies CASSQGLAGYNEQFF.